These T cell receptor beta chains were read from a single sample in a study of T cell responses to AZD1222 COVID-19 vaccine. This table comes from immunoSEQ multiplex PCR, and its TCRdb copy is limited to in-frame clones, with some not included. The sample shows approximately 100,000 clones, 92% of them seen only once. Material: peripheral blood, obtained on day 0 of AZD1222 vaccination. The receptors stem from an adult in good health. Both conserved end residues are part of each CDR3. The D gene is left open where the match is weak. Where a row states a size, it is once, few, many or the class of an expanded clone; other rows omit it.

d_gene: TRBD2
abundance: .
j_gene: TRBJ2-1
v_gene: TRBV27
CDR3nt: TGTGCCAGCGCACCGGGACTAGCGGGAGGCAGCTCCTACAATGAGCAGTTCTTC
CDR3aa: CASAPGLAGGSSYNEQFF

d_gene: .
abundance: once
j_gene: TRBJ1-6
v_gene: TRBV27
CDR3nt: TGTGCCAGCAGTTTAACAGGGTATTTGGCCAATTCACCCCTCCACTTT
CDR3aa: CASSLTGYLANSPLHF

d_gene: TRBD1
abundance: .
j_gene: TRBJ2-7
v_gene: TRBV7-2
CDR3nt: TGTGCCAGCAGCTTAGCCGTCCAGGGGGTGTTTGGGGAGCAGTACTTC
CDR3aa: CASSLAVQGVFGEQYF

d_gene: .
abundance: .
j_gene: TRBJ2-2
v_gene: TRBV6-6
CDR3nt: TGTGCCAGCAGGCCTTCCAACACCGGGGAGCTGTTTTTT
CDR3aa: CASRPSNTGELFF

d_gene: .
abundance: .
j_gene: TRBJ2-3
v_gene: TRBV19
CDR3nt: TGTGCCAGTAGTATGGGGGCCTACACAGATACGCAGTATTTT
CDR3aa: CASSMGAYTDTQYF

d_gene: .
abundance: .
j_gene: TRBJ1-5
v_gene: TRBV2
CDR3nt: TGTGCCAGCAGGACGTGGGGAGGTCAGCCCCAGCATTTT
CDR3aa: CASRTWGGQPQHF

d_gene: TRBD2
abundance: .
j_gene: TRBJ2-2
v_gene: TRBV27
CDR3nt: TGTGCCAGCAGTTTGGGGGGGTTTACCGGGGAGCTGTTTTTT
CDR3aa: CASSLGGFTGELFF

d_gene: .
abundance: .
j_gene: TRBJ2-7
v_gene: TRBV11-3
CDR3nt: TGTGCCAGCAGCTTAGATCTAATCGCCTACGAGCAGTACTTC
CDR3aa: CASSLDLIAYEQYF

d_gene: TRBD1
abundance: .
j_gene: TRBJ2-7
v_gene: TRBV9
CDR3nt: TGTGCCAGCAGCGTAGGTACAGGGGATCTTTACGAGCAGTACTTC
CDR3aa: CASSVGTGDLYEQYF

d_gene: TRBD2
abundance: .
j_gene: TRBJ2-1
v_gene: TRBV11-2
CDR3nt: TGTGCCAGCAGCTCCGGACTAGTTGGTGAGCAGTTCTTC
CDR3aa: CASSSGLVGEQFF

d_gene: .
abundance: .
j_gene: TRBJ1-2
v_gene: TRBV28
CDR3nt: TGTGCCAGCAGTCCATCATATGGCTACACCTTC
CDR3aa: CASSPSYGYTF

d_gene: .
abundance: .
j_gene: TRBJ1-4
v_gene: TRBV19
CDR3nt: TGTGCCAGTAGTACCCAGGGGTACTTTAATGAAAAACTGTTTTTT
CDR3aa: CASSTQGYFNEKLFF

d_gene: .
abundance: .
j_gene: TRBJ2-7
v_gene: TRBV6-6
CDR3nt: TGTGCCAGCAGGGGTACTCTGGGAGTGACCTACGAGCAGTACTTC
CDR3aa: CASRGTLGVTYEQYF

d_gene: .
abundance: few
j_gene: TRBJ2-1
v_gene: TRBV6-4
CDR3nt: TGTGCCAGCAGTGACCGGGACTACAATGAGCAGTTCTTC
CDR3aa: CASSDRDYNEQFF

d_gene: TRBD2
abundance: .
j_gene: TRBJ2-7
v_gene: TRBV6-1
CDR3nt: TGTGCCAGCAGTGAAAATATTTACGAGCGCGGGAGCTCCTACGAGCAGTACTTC
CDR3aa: CASSENIYERGSSYEQYF

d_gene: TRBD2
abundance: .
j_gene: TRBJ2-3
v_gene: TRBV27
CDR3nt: TGTGCCAGCAGTCTCCGACTAGCAAATACAGCCGATACGCAGTATTTT
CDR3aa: CASSLRLANTADTQYF

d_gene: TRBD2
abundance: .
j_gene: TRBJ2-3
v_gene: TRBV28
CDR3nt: TGTGCCAGCAGCGGAACTAGCGGGAGGACAGATACGCAGTATTTT
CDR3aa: CASSGTSGRTDTQYF

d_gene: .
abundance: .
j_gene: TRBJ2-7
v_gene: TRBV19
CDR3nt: TGTGCCAGTAGCCTTGTGGAGGGACAGAGGTCCAAGCAGTACTTC
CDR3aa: CASSLVEGQRSKQYF

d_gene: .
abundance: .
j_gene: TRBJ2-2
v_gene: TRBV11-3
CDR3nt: TGTGCCAGCAGCTTTGATGGAGGGAACACCGGGGAGCTGTTTTTT
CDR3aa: CASSFDGGNTGELFF

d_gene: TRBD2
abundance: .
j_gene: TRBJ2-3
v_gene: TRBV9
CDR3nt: TGTGCCAGCAGCGTAGGGCTAGCGGGAGCGGTTAGCACAGATACGCAGTATTTT
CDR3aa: CASSVGLAGAVSTDTQYF

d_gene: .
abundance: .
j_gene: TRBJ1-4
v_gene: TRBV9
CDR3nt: TGTGCCAGCAGCGTAGTTGGCGCCGGGGATGAAAAACTGTTTTTT
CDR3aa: CASSVVGAGDEKLFF

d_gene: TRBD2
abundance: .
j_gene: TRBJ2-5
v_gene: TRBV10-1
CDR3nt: TGCGCCCGCGGTTGGCTAGCGGGAGGAGAGACCCAGTACTTC
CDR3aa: CARGWLAGGETQYF

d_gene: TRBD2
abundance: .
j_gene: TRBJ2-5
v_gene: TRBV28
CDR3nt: TGTGCCAGCAGTTTACTTACGGGGGGAGGGGAGACCCAGTACTTC
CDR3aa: CASSLLTGGGETQYF

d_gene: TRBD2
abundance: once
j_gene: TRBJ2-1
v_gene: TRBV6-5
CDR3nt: TGTGCCAGCAGTTACTTGCGGGGGGTAGGTGGTGAGCAGTTCTTC
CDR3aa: CASSYLRGVGGEQFF

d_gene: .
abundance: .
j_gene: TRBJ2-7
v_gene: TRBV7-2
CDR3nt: TGTGCCAGCAGAAAGTTCACAGGGACCTCGGGCGAGCAGTACTTC
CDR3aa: CASRKFTGTSGEQYF

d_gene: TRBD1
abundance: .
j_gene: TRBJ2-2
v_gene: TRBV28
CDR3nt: TGTGCTACCCACAGGGGTAGGGGGGAGCTGTTTTTT
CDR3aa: CATHRGRGELFF

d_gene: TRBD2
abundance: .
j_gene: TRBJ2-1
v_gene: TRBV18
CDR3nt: TGTGCCAGCTCACCAACTAGCGGGGGCCTCGGGGATGAGCAGTTCTTC
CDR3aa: CASSPTSGGLGDEQFF

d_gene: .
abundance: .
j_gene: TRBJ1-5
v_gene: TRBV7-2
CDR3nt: TGTGCCAGCAGCTTAACGCCTCAGGACGCCATGTCCCAGCATTTT
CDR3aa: CASSLTPQDAMSQHF

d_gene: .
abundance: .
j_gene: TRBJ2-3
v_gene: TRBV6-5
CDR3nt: TGTGCCAGCAGTCTGGAGCGGTACACAGATACGCAGTATTTT
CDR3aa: CASSLERYTDTQYF

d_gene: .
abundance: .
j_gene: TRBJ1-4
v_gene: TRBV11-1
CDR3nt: TGTGCCAGCAGCTCCATACAGGGCGCGGGGAAACTGTTTTTT
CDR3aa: CASSSIQGAGKLFF

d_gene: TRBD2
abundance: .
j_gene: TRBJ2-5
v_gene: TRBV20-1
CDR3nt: TGCAGTGCTGCGGGGGGAGAGACCCAGTACTTC
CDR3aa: CSAAGGETQYF

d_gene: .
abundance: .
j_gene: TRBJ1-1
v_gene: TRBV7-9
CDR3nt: TGTGCCAGCACCCAACGTGGTGGACAGTTGTCTGAAGCTTTCTTT
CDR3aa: CASTQRGGQLSEAFF

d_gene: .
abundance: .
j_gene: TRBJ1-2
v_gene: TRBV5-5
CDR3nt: TGTGCCAGCAGCTTCCCGGGACCGATCTTGGATGGCTACACCTTC
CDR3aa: CASSFPGPILDGYTF

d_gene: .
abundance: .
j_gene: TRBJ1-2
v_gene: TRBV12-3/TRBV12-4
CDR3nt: TGTGCCAGCAGTTTAGGACAAATGGGCTACACCTTC
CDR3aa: CASSLGQMGYTF

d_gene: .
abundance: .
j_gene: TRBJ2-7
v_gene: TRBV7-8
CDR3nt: TGTGCCAGCAGCTTAGGTCACGACGAGCAGTACTTC
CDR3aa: CASSLGHDEQYF

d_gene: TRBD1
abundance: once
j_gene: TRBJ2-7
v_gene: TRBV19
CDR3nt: TGTGCCAGTAGTATGACAGGGGTGTCCTACGAGCAGTACTTC
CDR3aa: CASSMTGVSYEQYF

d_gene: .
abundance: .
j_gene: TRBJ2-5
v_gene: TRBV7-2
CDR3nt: TGTGCCAGCAGGGCGGGGGAGACCCAGTACTTC
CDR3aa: CASRAGETQYF

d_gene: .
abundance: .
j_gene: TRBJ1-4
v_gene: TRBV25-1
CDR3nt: TGTGCCAGCAGTGAATGGGGACGCGAAAAACTGTTTTTT
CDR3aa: CASSEWGREKLFF

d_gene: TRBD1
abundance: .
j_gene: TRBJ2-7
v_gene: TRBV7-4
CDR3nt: TGTGCCAGCAGCCTCGGGACAGCCCCTGGCCCGGTCTCCTACGAGCAGTACTTC
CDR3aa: CASSLGTAPGPVSYEQYF

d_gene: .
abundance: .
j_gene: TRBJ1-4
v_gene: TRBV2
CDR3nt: TGTGCCAGCAGTGAAGCGGCCGGGGGGTGGACAAGTGAAAAACTGTTTTTT
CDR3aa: CASSEAAGGWTSEKLFF

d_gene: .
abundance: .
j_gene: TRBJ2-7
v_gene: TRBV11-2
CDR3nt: TGTGCCAGCAGCCCCCACTACGAGCAGTACTTC
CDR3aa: CASSPHYEQYF

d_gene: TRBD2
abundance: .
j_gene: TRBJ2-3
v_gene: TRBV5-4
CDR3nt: TGTGCCAGCAGCAACGGACTAGCGTTTGGCACAGATACGCAGTATTTT
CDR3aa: CASSNGLAFGTDTQYF

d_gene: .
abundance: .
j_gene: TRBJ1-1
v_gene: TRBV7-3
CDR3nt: TGTGCCAGCAGGGCTGAGTTGAACACTGAAGCTTTCTTT
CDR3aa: CASRAELNTEAFF

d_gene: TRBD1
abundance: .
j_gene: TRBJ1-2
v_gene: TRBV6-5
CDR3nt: TGTGCCAGCAGCACTACTCGGACAGGGGGCTATGGCTACACCTTC
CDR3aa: CASSTTRTGGYGYTF

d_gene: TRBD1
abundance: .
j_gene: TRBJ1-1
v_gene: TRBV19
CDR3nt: TGTGCCAGTAGTATCCAGACAGGGGCGAACACTGAAGCTTTCTTT
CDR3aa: CASSIQTGANTEAFF

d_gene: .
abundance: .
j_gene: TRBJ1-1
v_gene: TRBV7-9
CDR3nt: TGTGCCAGCAGCTTTTCCAGGGCGAACACTGAAGCTTTCTTT
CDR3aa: CASSFSRANTEAFF

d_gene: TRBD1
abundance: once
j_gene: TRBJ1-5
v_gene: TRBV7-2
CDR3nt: TGTGCCAGCAGCTTAGAAGGGACAGGCGATCAGCCCCAGCATTTT
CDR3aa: CASSLEGTGDQPQHF

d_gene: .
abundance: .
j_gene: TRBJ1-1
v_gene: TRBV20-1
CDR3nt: TGCAGTGCTCGGCAGAACACTGAAGCTTTCTTT
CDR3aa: CSARQNTEAFF

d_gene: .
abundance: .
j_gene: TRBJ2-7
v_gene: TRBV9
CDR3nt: TGTGCCAGCAGCCCTAGCCTGCGGGGCTCCTACGAGCAGTACTTC
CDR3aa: CASSPSLRGSYEQYF

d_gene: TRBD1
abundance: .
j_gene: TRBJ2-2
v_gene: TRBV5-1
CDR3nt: TGCGCCAGCAGCTTGGCCAAGGGACAGGGGGGCACCGGGGAGCTGTTTTTT
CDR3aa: CASSLAKGQGGTGELFF

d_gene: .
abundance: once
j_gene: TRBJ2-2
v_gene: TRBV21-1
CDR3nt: TGTGCCAGCAGCAAACCGGGACCGGAGGTTACCGGGGAGCTGTTTTTT
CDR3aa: CASSKPGPEVTGELFF

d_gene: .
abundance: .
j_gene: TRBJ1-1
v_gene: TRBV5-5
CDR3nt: TGTGCCAGCAGCTTGGTTAGTACAACAGCTGAAGCTTTCTTT
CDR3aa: CASSLVSTTAEAFF

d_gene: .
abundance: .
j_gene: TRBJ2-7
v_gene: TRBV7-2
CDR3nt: TGTGCCAGCAGCTTAGTGGGCAGCTCCTACGAGCAGTACTTC
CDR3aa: CASSLVGSSYEQYF

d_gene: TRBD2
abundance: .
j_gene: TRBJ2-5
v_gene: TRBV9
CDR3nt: TGTGCCAGCAGCGCGGGACTACAAGAGACCCAGTACTTC
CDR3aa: CASSAGLQETQYF